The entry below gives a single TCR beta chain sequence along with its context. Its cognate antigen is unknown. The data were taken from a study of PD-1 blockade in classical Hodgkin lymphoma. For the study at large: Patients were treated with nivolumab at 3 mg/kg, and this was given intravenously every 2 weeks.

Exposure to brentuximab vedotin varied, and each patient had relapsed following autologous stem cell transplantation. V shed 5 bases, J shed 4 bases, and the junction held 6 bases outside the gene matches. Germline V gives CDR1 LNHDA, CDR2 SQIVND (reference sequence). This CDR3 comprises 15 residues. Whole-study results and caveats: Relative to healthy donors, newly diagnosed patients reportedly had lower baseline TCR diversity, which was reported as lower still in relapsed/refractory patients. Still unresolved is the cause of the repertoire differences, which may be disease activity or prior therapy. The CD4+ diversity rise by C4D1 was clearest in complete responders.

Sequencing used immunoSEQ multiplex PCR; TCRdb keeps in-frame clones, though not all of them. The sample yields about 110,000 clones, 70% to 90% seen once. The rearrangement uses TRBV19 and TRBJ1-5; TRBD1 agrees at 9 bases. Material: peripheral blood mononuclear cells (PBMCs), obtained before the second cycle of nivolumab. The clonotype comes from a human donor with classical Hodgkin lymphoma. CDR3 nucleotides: TGTGCCAGTAGTTCGGACAGGGGAATAAATCAGCCCCAGCATTTT. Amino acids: CASSSDRGINQPQHF.